This T cell receptor (beta chain) came from a study of CD8 T cells in ankylosing spondylitis. Study results and limitations: Reportedly, significant enrichment of disease-linked clones occurred in matched ankylosing spondylitis synovial fluid.

Quantitative 5'-RACE with molecular barcodes was used to make the TCR beta libraries. TCRdb independently ran MiXCR on the 5' RACE reads; one entry per CDR3 protein. The sample includes more than 150,000 distinct CDR3 sequences, about 20% of them seen just once. A few counts support this clonotype. Its antigen is still unknown. The V gene's germline CDR1 is MNHEY and CDR2 SMNVEV (reference sequence). Trimming at V came to 2 bases and at J to 8 bases, leaving 4 bases not matched to a gene. CDR3 length equals 14 residues. Source material: blood, either unsorted or a sorted T cell fraction (not recorded which). The TCR was taken from a male donor between 5 and 29 years old with ankylosing spondylitis or in good health (not recorded which). The rearrangement joins TRBV27 to TRBJ1-4; 8 positions agree with TRBD1. CDR3 residues: CASSLQGAGEKLFF. The CDR3 DNA sequence: TGTGCCAGCAGTTTACAGGGGGCTGGAGAAAAACTGTTTTTT.